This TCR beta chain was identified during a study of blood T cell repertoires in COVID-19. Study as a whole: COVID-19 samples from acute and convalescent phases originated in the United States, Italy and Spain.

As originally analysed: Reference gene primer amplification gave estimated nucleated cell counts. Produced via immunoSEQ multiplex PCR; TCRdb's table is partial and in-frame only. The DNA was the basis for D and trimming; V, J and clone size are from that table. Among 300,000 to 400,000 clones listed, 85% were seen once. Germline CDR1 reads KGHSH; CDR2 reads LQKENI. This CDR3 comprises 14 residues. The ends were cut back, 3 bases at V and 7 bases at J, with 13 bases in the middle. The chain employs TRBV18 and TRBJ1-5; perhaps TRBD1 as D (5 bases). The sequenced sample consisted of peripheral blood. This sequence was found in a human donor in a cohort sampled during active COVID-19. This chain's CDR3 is CASSPDSISQPQHF. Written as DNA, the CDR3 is TGTGCCAGCTCACCTGACAGTATCTCCCAGCCCCAGCATTTT.